This TCR beta chain was identified in a study of blood T cell repertoires in COVID-19. The repertoire was sequenced with immunoSEQ multiplex PCR; TCRdb's copy has only in-frame clones and lacks some. The sample includes fewer than 130,000 clones, about 85% of them seen just once. Germline CDR1 is SGHNT and CDR2 is YENEEA. Trimming removed 0 bases at V and 4 bases at J, with 10 bases between. This CDR3 is 15 amino acids long. The rearrangement links TRBV11-3 to TRBJ2-1, with D possibly matching TRBD1 (6 bases). This TCR derives from a human donor in a cohort sampled during active COVID-19. Source material: peripheral blood. This CDR3 reads CASSLEAGEYNEQFF. The DNA for the CDR3 is TGTGCCAGCAGCTTAGAAGCAGGGGAATACAATGAGCAGTTCTTC.